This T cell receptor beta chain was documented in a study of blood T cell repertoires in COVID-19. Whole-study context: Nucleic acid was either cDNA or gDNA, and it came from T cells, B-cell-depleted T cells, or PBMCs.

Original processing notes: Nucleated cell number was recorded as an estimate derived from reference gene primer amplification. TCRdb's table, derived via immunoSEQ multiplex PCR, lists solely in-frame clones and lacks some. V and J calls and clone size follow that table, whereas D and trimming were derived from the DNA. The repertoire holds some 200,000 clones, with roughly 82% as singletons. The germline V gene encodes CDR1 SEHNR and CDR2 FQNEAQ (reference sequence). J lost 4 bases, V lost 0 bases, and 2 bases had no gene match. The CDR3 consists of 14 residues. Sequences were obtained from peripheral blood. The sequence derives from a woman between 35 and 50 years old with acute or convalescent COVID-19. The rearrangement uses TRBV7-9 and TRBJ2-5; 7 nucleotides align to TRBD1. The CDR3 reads CASSLAGGGETQYF. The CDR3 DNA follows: TGTGCCAGCAGCTTAGCAGGGGGCGGAGAGACCCAGTACTTC.